The T cell receptor (beta chain) under discussion was sequenced for a study of response to subunit inactivated influenza vaccine. Study-wide findings and caveats: Researchers suggested that each seasonal influenza vaccination recruits few new T cells.

Many counts were recorded for this clonotype. Its target is unknown. V gave up 6 bases and J gave up 0 bases, with 8 bases separating them. Germline V gene data show CDR1 as LGHNT and CDR2 as FRNRAP. This CDR3 comprises 13 residues. MiXCR was run by TCRdb on the RT-PCR reads, yielding one entry per CDR3 protein. The table records 500,000 to 600,000 distinct CDR3 sequences, approximately 7.7% of them present only once. The sequence was collected from a man between 50 and 69 years old who received an inactivated influenza vaccine. Source: PBMCs from blood, taken 23 to 25 months after vaccination. The chain links TRBV12-5 to TRBJ2-5; D is perhaps TRBD1 or TRBD2 (5 bases each). The CDR3 sequence: CASGWGHQETQYF. In nucleotides, the CDR3 is TGTGCTAGTGGCTGGGGACACCAAGAGACCCAGTACTTC.